These 28 T cell receptor beta chains were all obtained from the same sample, sequenced in a study of blood T cell repertoires in COVID-19. Only in-frame clones appear in the TCRdb table, and some are missing; sequencing was by immunoSEQ multiplex PCR. Of some 77,000 clones in the sample, about four fifths were seen once. The sample consisted of peripheral blood. All receptors come from a man in his sixties or seventies with acute or convalescent COVID-19.

The chain couples TRBV5-1 to TRBJ2-7; 7 bases align to TRBD1. Germline CDR1 and CDR2: SGHRS and YFSETQ. With V trimmed by 4 bases and J by 5 bases, 6 bases remained unmatched. The CDR3 is made up of 13 amino acids. CDR3: CASSLQGVDEQYF. DNA of the CDR3: TGCGCCAGCAGCCTCCAGGGGGTCGACGAGCAGTACTTC.

This clone was seen more than once but under ten times. In DNA form, the CDR3 reads TGTGCTAGTGGTTTGAATCAAGTCAGTGAAGCTTTCTTT. This codes for CASGLNQVSEAFF. V gene TRBV12-5 combines with J gene TRBJ1-1; D ambiguous. Per the germline V gene, CDR1 is LGHNT and CDR2 is FRNRAP. The CDR3 contains 13 residues. V was shortened by 2 bases and J by 7 bases, with 11 bases between the two germline ends.

The chain is built from TRBV5-4 and TRBJ1-2, with D uncertain. This CDR3 comprises 13 residues. V was cut by 7 bases and J by 9 bases, with 19 bases left in between. From germline, CDR1 is SGHNT and CDR2 YYREEE (reference sequence). In DNA form, the CDR3 reads TGTGCCAGCCGCGACGGGGTGCAAGTGAGCTACACCTTC. Residues: CASRDGVQVSYTF.

This clone showed up just a few times. The chain employs TRBV7-9 and TRBJ2-7, with D unresolved. The V gene's germline CDR1 is SEHNR and CDR2 FQNEAQ (reference sequence). The germline V and J ends were trimmed by 5 bases and 4 bases, with 6 bases remaining between them. This CDR3 comprises 11 residues. CDR3 sequence: CASSLRYEQYF. As DNA, the CDR3 is TGTGCCAGCAGCCTTCGTTACGAGCAGTACTTC. The full variable domain, completed using reference TRBV7-9 and TRBJ2-7, is DTGVSQNPRHKITKRGQNVTFRCDPISEHNRLYWYRQTLGQGPEFLTYFQNEAQLEKSRLLSDRFSAERPKGSFSTLEIQRTEQGDSAMYLCASSLRYEQYFGPGTRLTVT.

The chain carries TRBV3-1 (or the pseudogene TRBV3-2) and TRBJ2-1; D is undetermined. V dropped 3 bases and J dropped 6 bases, with 6 bases sitting between them. The CDR3 length is 12 residues. From germline, CDR1 is LGHDT and CDR2 YNNKEL (reference sequence). Written as DNA, the CDR3 is TGTGCCAGCAGCCAGGGCAGCAATGAGCAGTTCTTC. Its translation: CASSQGSNEQFF.

V and J are TRBV7-6 and TRBJ2-5, with D possibly TRBD1 on 6 matching bases. Germline CDR1 SGHVS, CDR2 FNYEAQ. V was shortened by 0 bases and J by 5 bases, with 16 bases between the two germline ends. This CDR3 spans 16 amino acids. CDR3 nucleotide sequence: TGTGCCAGCAGCTTAGCCCCCCAGGGGTCGGGGGAGACCCAGTACTTC. This encodes CASSLAPQGSGETQYF.

There are a few counts of this clone. V usage is TRBV11-3 and J usage is TRBJ2-1; 10 nucleotides agree with TRBD1. Germline V gene lookup returns CDR1 SGHNT and CDR2 YENEEA. The junction had 4 bases not matched to a gene; V was cut back by 5 bases and J by 3 bases. The CDR3 contains 15 residues. The CDR3 sequence: CASSLGQGDYNEQFF. The CDR3 DNA reads as TGTGCCAGCAGCCTCGGACAGGGGGACTACAATGAGCAGTTCTTC.

The CDR3 sequence: CASSQGLAVSTDTQYF. The CDR3 nucleotides read TGCGCCAGCAGCCAAGGACTAGCCGTTAGCACAGATACGCAGTATTTT. This chain connects TRBV10-1 to TRBJ2-3; 8 positions agree with TRBD2. This CDR3 spans 16 amino acids. J was trimmed by 0 bases and V by 6 bases; bases with no gene match: 8. CDR1 is WNHNN, CDR2 SYGVQD, per germline (reference sequence).

The chain uses TRBV28 and TRBJ1-4; 7 bases are shared with TRBD1. The length of the CDR3 is 16 residues. CDR1 and CDR2 (germline): MDHEN, SYDVKM. The junction had 10 bases not matched to a gene; V was cut back by 5 bases and J by 4 bases. The CDR3 is CASSPLGQLLNEKLFF. DNA of the CDR3: TGTGCCAGCAGTCCCTTGGGACAGCTCCTTAATGAAAAACTGTTTTTT.

The chain recombines TRBV16 with TRBJ1-5; D unresolved. CDR1 and CDR2 (germline): KGHSY, FQNENV. This CDR3 spans 14 amino acids. V was pared by 4 bases and J by 3 bases, with 10 bases between. This CDR3 is CASSPGGINQPQHF. CDR3 bases: TGTGCCAGCAGCCCGGGAGGGATCAATCAGCCCCAGCATTTT.

The chain employs TRBV29-1 and TRBJ2-7, with D unresolved. V was clipped by 6 bases and J by 0 bases, with 6 bases between them. Germline CDR1 SQVTM, CDR2 ANQGSEA. The CDR3 length is 11 residues. CDR3: CSVAVSYEQYF. CDR3 in DNA: TGCAGCGTCGCAGTCTCCTACGAGCAGTACTTC.

The V and J genes are TRBV2 and TRBJ1-5; no clear D. Germline V gene data show CDR1 as SNHLY and CDR2 as FYNNEI. V lost 6 bases to trimming and J lost 4 bases, with 10 bases between them. This CDR3 comprises 13 residues. CDR3: CASSLDWNQPQHF. For the CDR3, the DNA is TGTGCCAGCAGCTTGGACTGGAATCAGCCCCAGCATTTT. The variable domain in full, completed from reference TRBV2 and TRBJ1-5, reads EPEVTQTPSHQVTQMGQEVILRCVPISNHLYFYWYRQILGQKVEFLVSFYNNEISEKSEIFDDQFSVERPDGSNFTLKIRSTKLEDSAMYFCASSLDWNQPQHFGDGTRLSIL.

This rearrangement joins TRBV30 to TRBJ2-2; no clear D gene. Germline assignment: CDR1 GTSNPN and CDR2 SVGIG (reference sequence). V was trimmed by 2 bases and J by 0 bases, leaving 4 bases between them. The CDR3 loop spans 13 amino acids. The CDR3 loop is CAWSTANTGELFF. The DNA of the CDR3 is TGTGCCTGGAGTACAGCGAACACCGGGGAGCTGTTTTTT. The whole variable domain, filled in from reference TRBV30 and TRBJ2-2, reads SQTIHQWPATLVQPVGSPLSLECTVEGTSNPNLYWYRQAAGRGLQLLFYSVGIGQISSEVPQNLSASRPQDRQFILSSKKLLLSDSGFYLCAWSTANTGELFFGEGSRLTVL.

In its sample, this clone was seen a few times. J is TRBJ1-4 and V is TRBV2, with 11 bases identical to TRBD1. Germline-derived CDR1 and CDR2 are SNHLY and FYNNEI. CDR3 size: 15 residues. V trimming: 7 bases; J trimming: 7 bases; junction bases outside the gene matches: 8. DNA for the CDR3: TGTGCCAGCACCGGGGACAGGGGGATTTTTGAAAAACTGTTTTTT. Translated, it gives CASTGDRGIFEKLFF.

This clone occurred once. This chain uses TRBV27 with TRBJ2-5; 8 nucleotides match TRBD1. V was clipped by 1 base and J by 3 bases; unmatched bases: 7. The CDR3 totals 16 residues. Germline CDR1 reads MNHEY; CDR2 reads SMNVEV (reference sequence). The chain's CDR3 is CASSLFGQGSKETQYF. The CDR3 coding sequence is TGTGCCAGCAGTTTATTTGGACAGGGATCAAAAGAGACCCAGTACTTC.

The rearrangement joins TRBV21-1 to TRBJ1-3; the D call in the table, TRBD1, was not verified against the DNA. TRBV21-1 is a known pseudogene. This CDR3 region has 16 residues. The CDR3 DNA is TGTGCCAGCAGCTTGTTGACAGGGGCAATTGGAAACACCATATATTTT. This gives the protein CASSLLTGAIGNTIYF.

The V gene is TRBV27, the J gene TRBJ2-7, with D possibly matching TRBD1 (7 bases). The V gene lost 5 bases and the J gene lost 3 bases, with 23 bases spanning the gap. Germline V gives CDR1 MNHEY, CDR2 SMNVEV (reference sequence). The CDR3 totals 17 residues. In DNA form, the CDR3 reads TGTGCCAGCAGTGGGGACTCTATAACAGGGGACCACTACGAGCAGTACTTC. It yields the protein CASSGDSITGDHYEQYF.

This chain uses TRBV6-1 with TRBJ1-5; the D gene is possibly TRBD1 (6 bases). Trimming shortened V by 3 bases and J by 3 bases, and 9 bases separated the two germline ends. Germline V gives CDR1 MNHNS, CDR2 SASEGT. The CDR3 is 14 amino acids. In DNA, the CDR3 is TGTGCCAGCAGTGACGGACAGCACAATCAGCCCCAGCATTTT. Amino acids: CASSDGQHNQPQHF.

V gene TRBV29-1 combines with J gene TRBJ1-1; D is uncertain. The V end was cut by 5 bases, the J end by 5 bases, with 12 bases between. CDR3 length: 12 amino acids. Germline CDR1 reads SQVTM; CDR2 reads ANQGSEA. The CDR3 coding sequence is TGCAGCGTTTGGAGAGTTGAAACTGAAGCTTTCTTT. Its protein product is CSVWRVETEAFF.

This clone was seen more than once but under ten times. The genes are TRBV7-8 and TRBJ2-1, with 9 bases matching TRBD1. V was clipped by 3 bases and J by 5 bases; unmatched bases: 5. This CDR3 is built from 15 residues. Germline lookup yields CDR1 SGHVS and CDR2 FQNEAQ. The CDR3 reads CASSFWGQGDNEQFF. The CDR3 bases are TGTGCCAGCAGCTTCTGGGGACAGGGAGACAATGAGCAGTTCTTC.

The table lists this clone with a count of one. J is TRBJ2-7 and V is TRBV10-1; 7 positions match TRBD2. The V gene end was trimmed by 4 bases and the J gene end by 2 bases; junction bases not matched to a gene: 5. Looked up from germline, CDR1 is WNHNN and CDR2 is SYGVQD (reference sequence). The CDR3 consists of 14 residues. The CDR3 region is CASSAASGAYEQYF. As DNA, the CDR3 is TGCGCCAGCAGTGCGGCTAGCGGAGCCTACGAGCAGTACTTC.

V and J are TRBV11-2 and TRBJ1-2; no reliable D call. Trimming left V 1 base short and J 2 bases short, with 20 bases between. The CDR3 spans 18 residues. Germline loops: CDR1 SGHAT, CDR2 FQNNGV. The DNA for the CDR3 is TGTGCCAGCAGCTTAGGGGAGGGAGCCAGGATACAAAACTATGGCTACACCTTC. This encodes CASSLGEGARIQNYGYTF.

This clone turned up a few times. The CDR3 spells CATSDYGGPSNEQFF. CDR3 coding DNA: TGTGCCACCAGTGATTATGGAGGGCCTAGTAATGAGCAGTTCTTC. The chain has TRBV24-1 and TRBJ2-1, with D possibly TRBD2 on 6 matching bases. The CDR3 spans 15 residues. V lost 2 bases to trimming and J lost 7 bases, with 14 bases between them. Germline V lookup: CDR1 KGHDR, CDR2 SFDVKD.

The table lists this clone with a count of one. An end of the junction does not agree with germline; a read error may underlie this. This sequence joins TRBV28 and TRBJ2-1; possible D gene TRBD2, 6 bases. The V gene's germline CDR1 is MDHEN and CDR2 SYDVKM. The CDR3 is 15 amino acids. The CDR3 bases are TGTGCCAGCAGAGAAACGGACTACTCCTACAATAAGCAGTTCTTC. It codes for CASRETDYSYNKQFF.

V and J are TRBV7-8 and TRBJ1-3; TRBD1 agrees at 7 bases. With V trimmed by 3 bases and J by 2 bases, 7 bases remained unmatched. Germline-derived CDR1 and CDR2 are SGHVS and FQNEAQ. CDR3 length: 16 amino acids. The CDR3 DNA reads as TGTGCCAGCAGCTTGGAAGGAGGGGGCGCTGGAAACACCATATATTTT. Amino acids: CASSLEGGGAGNTIYF.

This sequence joins TRBV14 and TRBJ1-2, with 8 bases fitting TRBD1. Losses at the gene ends were 1 base for V and 5 bases for J; bases not matched to a gene: 3. The V gene's germline CDR1 is SGHDN and CDR2 FVKESK. The CDR3 covers 14 residues. The CDR3 sequence is CASSQGTGPYGYTF. The CDR3 region has the DNA TGTGCCAGCAGCCAAGGGACAGGGCCGTATGGCTACACCTTC.

This sequence joins TRBV30 and TRBJ1-6, with a weak D call TRBD1 (6 bases). Germline CDR1 reads GTSNPN; CDR2 reads SVGIG (reference sequence). V was pared by 1 base and J by 0 bases, with 19 bases between. This CDR3 is 19 amino acids long. This chain's CDR3 is CAWSARPGQRGSYNSPLHF. The CDR3 region has the DNA TGTGCCTGGAGTGCTCGTCCGGGACAAAGGGGCTCCTATAATTCACCCCTCCACTTT.

This chain joins TRBV21-1 and TRBJ2-2; the D call TRBD1 from the table was never checked on the DNA. TRBV21-1 is a documented pseudogene. The CDR3 consists of 17 residues. The CDR3: CASSKTVRADGTGELFF. CDR3 sequence (DNA): TGTGCCAGCAGCAAAACAGTCAGGGCGGATGGCACCGGGGAGCTGTTTTTT.